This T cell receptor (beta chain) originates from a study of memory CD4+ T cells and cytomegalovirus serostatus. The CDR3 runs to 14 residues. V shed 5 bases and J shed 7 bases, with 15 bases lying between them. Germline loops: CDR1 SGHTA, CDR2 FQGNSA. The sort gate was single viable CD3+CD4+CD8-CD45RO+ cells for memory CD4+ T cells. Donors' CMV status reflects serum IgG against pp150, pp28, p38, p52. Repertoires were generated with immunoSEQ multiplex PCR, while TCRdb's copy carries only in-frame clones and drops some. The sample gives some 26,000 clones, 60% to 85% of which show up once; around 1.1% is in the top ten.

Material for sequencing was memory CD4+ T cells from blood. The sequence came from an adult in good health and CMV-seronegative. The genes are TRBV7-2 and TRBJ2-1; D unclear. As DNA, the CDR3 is TGTGCCAGCAGCAACCCTTTGAAGCGTAATGAGCAGTTCTTC. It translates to CASSNPLKRNEQFF.